These 24 T cell receptor beta chains were sequenced from one sample in a study of technical replicates of blood from a few donors (dated by TCRdb to about 2017). Library preparation employed the immunoSEQ multiplex PCR assay. The immuneACCESS repertoire file appears here via TCRdb, limited to in-frame rearrangements. These files lack a portion of the clones; in checked studies, under half of the deficit traces to unresolved V genes, and the cause of the others is not known. The sample yields 25,000 to 40,000 clones; 90% to 95% were counted once. The top ten constitute over 4% of the sample. The sequencing input was PBMCs. The receptor set was obtained from a human donor in good health. Some clones in this sample may be carry-over from other donors' samples.

V and J are TRBV29-1 and TRBJ1-1; 9 nucleotides agree with TRBD1. The CDR3 contains 16 residues. Germline V gene sequence: CDR1 SQVTM, CDR2 ANQGSEA. The V gene end was trimmed by 6 bases and the J gene end by 6 bases; junction bases not matched to a gene: 17. The CDR3 here is CSVKTGGDRLRAEAFF. CDR3 coding DNA: TGCAGCGTCAAAACAGGGGGCGATCGACTACGCGCTGAAGCTTTCTTT.

The V gene is TRBV29-1, the J gene TRBJ1-2; D unresolved. There are 11 residues in the CDR3. V was pared by 4 bases and J by 3 bases, with 6 bases between. Germline V gene lookup returns CDR1 SQVTM and CDR2 ANQGSEA. CDR3 sequence: CSVVADYGYTF. In DNA, the CDR3 is TGCAGCGTTGTTGCGGACTATGGCTACACCTTC.

The V and J genes are TRBV30 and TRBJ2-3, with D perhaps TRBD1 (5 bases). Looked up from germline, CDR1 is GTSNPN and CDR2 is SVGIG (reference sequence). The V end was cut by 2 bases, the J end by 0 bases, with 9 bases between. The CDR3 is 14 residues long. Written as DNA, the CDR3 is TGTGCCTGGAGTAGGGGCAGAAGCACAGATACGCAGTATTTT. Translated: CAWSRGRSTDTQYF.

The V and J genes are TRBV7-3 and TRBJ2-1, with 9 bases that match TRBD2. The CDR3 extends over 15 amino acids. J lost 7 bases, V lost 3 bases, and 7 bases had no gene match. Germline V gene data show CDR1 as SGHTA and CDR2 as FQGTGA. The CDR3 region is CASSFPGLALNEQFF. CDR3 bases: TGTGCCAGCAGCTTCCCGGGACTAGCCTTGAATGAGCAGTTCTTC.

V is TRBV10-3 and J is TRBJ2-7; 7 bases agree with TRBD1. V dropped 3 bases and J dropped 0; count of bases not matched to a gene: 5. The CDR3 loop spans 15 amino acids. Germline V gene data show CDR1 as ENHRY and CDR2 as SYGVKD. CDR3 nucleotide sequence: TGTGCCATCAGTGATCGGGACAGCTCCTCCTACGAGCAGTACTTC. Protein: CAISDRDSSSYEQYF.

The chain employs TRBV6-4 and TRBJ2-7, with a possible D match to TRBD2 (6 bases). Trimming pared 6 bases from V and 5 bases from J, leaving 23 bases between. The CDR3 covers 16 residues. In germline, CDR1 is MRHNA, CDR2 SNTAGT. DNA for the CDR3: TGTGCCAGCAGCCCCACGAGGAGCGGGCATCGCGACGAGCAGTACTTC. This sequence encodes CASSPTRSGHRDEQYF.

The chain's CDR3 is CASSPPGQISSYEQYF. CDR3 nucleotide sequence: TGTGCCAGCTCACCACCGGGACAGATTAGCTCCTACGAGCAGTACTTC. This chain joins TRBV18 and TRBJ2-7; 7 bases are shared with TRBD1. Germline CDR1 and CDR2: KGHSH and LQKENI. V trimming: 0 bases; J trimming: 0 bases; junction bases outside the gene matches: 5. The CDR3 spans 16 residues.

The chain carries TRBV29-1 and TRBJ1-5, with 10 bases lining up with TRBD1. V dropped 6 bases and J dropped 9; count of bases not matched to a gene: 11. The CDR3 contains 14 residues. The germline V gene has CDR1 SQVTM and CDR2 ANQGSEA. The CDR3 is CSVVTGGNDGPQHF. The CDR3 DNA reads TGCAGCGTGGTGACAGGGGGCAACGATGGGCCCCAGCATTTT.

The chain has TRBV27 and TRBJ2-3; 14 nucleotides agree with TRBD2. The ends lost 5 bases at V and 1 base at J; junction bases unmatched: 14. The germline V gene has CDR1 MNHEY and CDR2 SMNVEV (reference sequence). The CDR3 has 20 residues. The CDR3 DNA sequence: TGTGCCAGCAGTCGCACGCTGGGACTAGCGGGAGTCGTGGGCACAGATACGCAGTATTTT. Translated: CASSRTLGLAGVVGTDTQYF.

This chain uses TRBV7-3 with TRBJ2-1, with 10 nucleotides matching TRBD1. The junction had 11 bases not matched to a gene; V was cut back by 5 bases and J by 7 bases. Germline V gene sequence: CDR1 SGHTA, CDR2 FQGTGA. There are 16 residues in the CDR3. CDR3 protein: CASSLTGQGRFNEQFF. CDR3 coding DNA: TGTGCCAGCAGCCTGACGGGACAGGGGAGGTTTAATGAGCAGTTCTTC.

Of note for this clone: At one of its ends the junction is not consistent with the germline gene, which may arise from a read error. This sequence joins TRBV7-9 and TRBJ2-7, with TRBD2 matching over 11 bases. This CDR3 has 14 residues. Germline-derived CDR1 and CDR2 are SEHNR and FQNEAQ (reference sequence). The CDR3 spells CASIAGGPSSEQYF. Here the CDR3 DNA reads TGTGCCAGCATAGCGGGAGGGCCGTCCTCCGAGCAGTACTTC.

This sequence joins TRBV5-1 and TRBJ2-3, with TRBD2 matching over 12 bases. This CDR3 region has 16 residues. Germline lookup yields CDR1 SGHRS and CDR2 YFSETQ. V lost 0 bases, J lost 2 bases, and 1 base stayed unmatched. The CDR3 DNA follows: TGCGCCAGCAGCTTGGGACTAGCGGGGGTCACAGATACGCAGTATTTT. Translation gives CASSLGLAGVTDTQYF.

This rearrangement joins TRBV20-1 to TRBJ1-1; D is possibly TRBD1 (6 bases). The germline gives CDR1 DFQATT, CDR2 SNEGSKA (reference sequence). V gave up 2 bases and J gave up 6 bases, with 7 bases separating them. The CDR3 totals 11 residues. The CDR3 is CSARKGAEAFF. The DNA of the CDR3 is TGCAGTGCTAGAAAGGGGGCTGAAGCTTTCTTT.

The V call is TRBV6-5, the J call TRBJ1-1; D is possibly TRBD1 (5 bases). The V gene lost 5 bases and the J gene lost 2 bases, with 15 bases spanning the gap. The CDR3 is 15 residues long. The germline CDR1 and CDR2 sequences are MNHEY and SVGAGI. CDR3 loop: CASSLTSQGNTEAFF. The CDR3 bases are TGTGCCAGCAGTCTCACGTCTCAGGGAAACACTGAAGCTTTCTTT.

This clone was seen once. V usage is TRBV6-5 and J usage is TRBJ1-1, with D unresolved. V was pared by 7 bases and J by 1 base, with 16 bases between. The CDR3 length is 15 residues. Germline V gene data show CDR1 as MNHEY and CDR2 as SVGAGI. This chain's CDR3 is CASKPNYEWNTEAFF. DNA for the CDR3: TGTGCCAGCAAACCCAACTACGAGTGGAACACTGAAGCTTTCTTT.

This clone is a singleton in its sample. This chain connects TRBV4-1 to TRBJ1-2, with D tentatively TRBD1 (5 bases). From germline, CDR1 is MGHRA and CDR2 YSYEKL. This CDR3 spans 16 amino acids. V lost 1 base, J lost 5 bases, and 17 bases lay in between. In nucleotides, the CDR3 is TGCGCCAGCAGCCAAGTCGCGGGGTCAGGGCTTTATGGCTACACCTTC. Encoded protein: CASSQVAGSGLYGYTF.

The chain combines TRBV7-8 with TRBJ2-3, with 7 bases that match TRBD2. Germline V lookup: CDR1 SGHVS, CDR2 FQNEAQ. The junction had 11 bases not matched to a gene; V was cut back by 6 bases and J by 2 bases. The CDR3 sequence is 16 residues long. CDR3 loop: CASRPSLATLTDTQYF. The CDR3 nucleotides read TGTGCCAGCAGACCGTCACTAGCGACTCTCACAGATACGCAGTATTTT.

The chain joins TRBV15 to TRBJ1-5, with 10 bases matching TRBD1. Per germline, CDR1 LNHNV and CDR2 YYDKDF (reference sequence). Germline trimming cut 1 base from V and 4 bases from J; bases unmatched to any gene: 10. The CDR3 runs to 18 residues. CDR3 residues: CATSRGGQGLAWNQPQHF. In DNA, the CDR3 is TGTGCCACCAGCAGAGGGGGACAGGGGTTAGCATGGAATCAGCCCCAGCATTTT.

This chain connects TRBV30 to TRBJ1-2, with D possibly matching TRBD1 (5 bases). The CDR3 is 14 amino acids. Germline V lookup: CDR1 GTSNPN, CDR2 SVGIG (reference sequence). Between the trimmed V and J ends, which lost 0 bases and 2 bases, there was a span of 10 bases. The CDR3 reads CAWSVVGHNYGYTF. The CDR3 bases are TGTGCCTGGAGTGTAGTAGGACACAACTATGGCTACACCTTC. Full variable domain (missing parts from reference TRBV30 and TRBJ1-2): SQTIHQWPATLVQPVGSPLSLECTVEGTSNPNLYWYRQAAGRGLQLLFYSVGIGQISSEVPQNLSASRPQDRQFILSSKKLLLSDSGFYLCAWSVVGHNYGYTFGSGTRLTVV.

The chain recombines TRBV28 with TRBJ1-5, with a tentative D call TRBD1 (5 bases). V was trimmed by 10 bases and J by 4 bases, leaving 17 bases between them. The CDR3 covers 14 residues. Germline V gene lookup returns CDR1 MDHEN and CDR2 SYDVKM. In DNA, the CDR3 is TGTGCCACCAAGGGTCCGGGGGGAAATCAGCCCCAGCATTTT. It codes for CATKGPGGNQPQHF. Drawing the rest from reference TRBV28 and TRBJ1-5, the complete variable domain is DVKVTQSSRYLVKRTGEKVFLECVQDMDHENMFWYRQDPGLGLRLIYFSYDVKMKEKGDIPEGYSVSREKKERFSLILESASTNQTSMYLCATKGPGGNQPQHFGDGTRLSIL.

This sequence joins TRBV2 and TRBJ1-2, with 8 positions matching TRBD1. The CDR3 sequence is 13 residues long. The junction had 6 bases not matched to a gene; V was cut back by 8 bases and J by 4 bases. Germline V gene data show CDR1 as SNHLY and CDR2 as FYNNEI. CDR3 sequence (DNA): TGTGCCAGCGGCCCAACAGGGGGCTATGGCTACACCTTC. This translates into CASGPTGGYGYTF.

The chain is built from TRBV19 and TRBJ1-1; D is unresolved. The CDR3 is 16 amino acids. V lost 4 bases to trimming and J lost 0 bases, with 15 bases between them. The germline V gene has CDR1 LNHDA and CDR2 SQIVND (reference sequence). CDR3 coding DNA: TGTGCCAGTAGTAAGGTAAAGGAGATCATGAACACTGAAGCTTTCTTT. It translates to CASSKVKEIMNTEAFF.

The chain is built from TRBV2 and TRBJ2-7; D may be TRBD2 (6 bases). The V end was cut by 3 bases, the J end by 7 bases, with 16 bases between. Germline V gives CDR1 SNHLY, CDR2 FYNNEI. This CDR3 is built from 14 residues. The DNA of the CDR3 is TGTGCCAGCAGTGAGACGGGAGCCCTCGGGGAGCAGTACTTC. This translates into CASSETGALGEQYF.

The rearrangement links TRBV7-3 to TRBJ2-1, with TRBD2 identical over 13 bases. Looked up from germline, CDR1 is SGHTA and CDR2 is FQGTGA. With 5 bases clipped from V and 3 bases from J, the junction kept 7 bases outside the gene matches. The CDR3 totals 17 residues. Here the CDR3 DNA reads TGTGCCAGCAGCGAACTAGCGGGGGGGCCAGTCTACAATGAGCAGTTCTTC. This translates into CASSELAGGPVYNEQFF.